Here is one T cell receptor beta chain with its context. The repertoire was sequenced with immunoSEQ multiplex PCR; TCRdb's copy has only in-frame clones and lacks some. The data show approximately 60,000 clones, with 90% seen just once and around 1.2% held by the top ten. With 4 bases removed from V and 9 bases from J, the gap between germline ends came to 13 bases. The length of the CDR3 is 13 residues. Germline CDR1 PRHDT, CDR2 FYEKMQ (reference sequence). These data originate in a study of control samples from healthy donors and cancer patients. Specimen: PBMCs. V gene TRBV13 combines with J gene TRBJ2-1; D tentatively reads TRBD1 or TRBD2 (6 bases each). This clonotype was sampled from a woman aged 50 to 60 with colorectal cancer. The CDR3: CASSSLRGPEQFF. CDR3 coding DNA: TGTGCCAGCAGCTCCCTCCGGGGGCCTGAGCAGTTCTTC.